Below are 32 T cell receptor beta chains sequenced from a single sample in a study of a mutant IDH1 vaccine in newly diagnosed glioma. These receptors have no known antigen. Time point noted: week 11, during vaccination. Topical imiquimod was applied with each vaccine dose, which held 300 ug of mutant IDH1 20-mer peptide. Only in-frame clones appear in the TCRdb table, and some are missing; sequencing was by immunoSEQ multiplex PCR. This sample carries roughly 130,000 clones, roughly 75% of them seen once, and the ten largest clones take 5% to 7%. Sequencing was performed on PBMCs, taken from a glioma patient whose treatment included an IDH1 peptide vaccine. The source of these receptors is a man aged 40-50 years with glioma.

This chain links TRBV9 with TRBJ2-7, with a weak D call TRBD2 (6 bases). This CDR3 has 15 amino acids. The germline gives CDR1 SGDLS, CDR2 YYNGEE. Trimming cost V 4 bases and J 1 base, with 15 bases left between them. Written as DNA, the CDR3 is TGTGCCAGCAGCCGTAGTGGGGGGACTTCCTACGAGCAGTACTTC. It is translated as CASSRSGGTSYEQYF.

This clone was picked up one time. Other nucleotide sequences in the sample specify the same CDR3. The rearrangement links TRBV2 to TRBJ2-1, with a weak D call TRBD1 (6 bases). The CDR3 length is 13 residues. CDR1 SNHLY and CDR2 FYNNEI come from the germline V gene. The ends were cut back, 10 bases at V and 1 base at J, with 11 bases in the middle. The CDR3 here is CATSGESYNEQFF. The CDR3 region has the DNA TGTGCCACCTCAGGGGAATCCTACAATGAGCAGTTCTTC.

The rearrangement links TRBV6-5 to TRBJ2-7, with D possibly TRBD2 on 5 matching bases. This CDR3 spans 13 amino acids. V was shortened by 3 bases and J by 4 bases, with 10 bases between the two germline ends. The germline gives CDR1 MNHEY, CDR2 SVGAGI. In DNA form, the CDR3 reads TGTGCCAGCAGTTATGAGGGTTCGTACGAGCAGTACTTC. Its protein product is CASSYEGSYEQYF.

The CDR3 coding sequence is TGTGCCAGTAGTATAATAGAGACCCAGTACTTC. Protein sequence: CASSIIETQYF. The rearrangement uses TRBV19 and TRBJ2-5; D not resolved. V was shortened by 2 bases and J by 4 bases, with 2 bases between the two germline ends. The germline gives CDR1 LNHDA, CDR2 SQIVND (reference sequence). The CDR3 is 11 residues long.

Only a few counts were recorded for this clone. The V call is TRBV7-2, the J call TRBJ1-1; D not certain. Germline V gene data show CDR1 as SGHTA and CDR2 as FQGNSA. The CDR3 has 15 amino acids. V was clipped by 1 base and J by 0 bases, with 9 bases between them. CDR3 region: CASSLVLAVNTEAFF. CDR3 coding DNA: TGTGCCAGCAGCTTAGTTTTGGCGGTGAACACTGAAGCTTTCTTT. The entire variable domain, with the rest obtained from reference TRBV7-2 and TRBJ1-1, is as follows: GAGVSQSPSNKVTEKGKDVELRCDPISGHTALYWYRQSLGQGLEFLIYFQGNSAPDKSGLPSDRFSAERTGGSVSTLTIQRTQQEDSAVYLCASSLVLAVNTEAFFGQGTRLTVV.

The CDR3 DNA reads as TGTGCCAGCAGGGTACAGGGGGTAGGGGCCAACGTCCTGACTTTC. Residues: CASRVQGVGANVLTF. The chain is built from TRBV6-1 and TRBJ2-6; 8 bases fit TRBD1. CDR1 is MNHNS, CDR2 SASEGT, per germline. The V and J ends lost 6 bases and 4 bases, in that order; junction bases with no gene match: 5. This CDR3 has 15 amino acids.

The chain couples TRBV10-3 to TRBJ2-7; 8 bases match TRBD1. J gave up 6 bases and V 11 bases, and 6 bases lay outside the gene matches. The CDR3 sequence is 11 residues long. Germline-derived CDR1 and CDR2 are ENHRY and SYGVKD. CDR3 in DNA: TGTGCCTTGGGACAGGAGGGCGAGCAGTACTTC. It encodes CALGQEGEQYF.

V is TRBV5-6 and J is TRBJ2-7; no firm D call. Germline lookup yields CDR1 SGHDT and CDR2 YYEEEE. The CDR3 extends over 12 amino acids. Trimming took 0 bases from V and 3 from J, leaving 4 bases between them. The CDR3 is CASSLGNYEQYF. The CDR3 nucleotides are TGTGCCAGCAGCTTGGGCAACTACGAGCAGTACTTC.

The chain couples TRBV18 to TRBJ2-7; TRBD1 aligns across 9 bases. The CDR3 is made up of 16 amino acids. Germline-derived CDR1 and CDR2 are KGHSH and LQKENI. V dropped 5 bases and J dropped 2; count of bases not matched to a gene: 10. The DNA of the CDR3 is TGTGCCAGCTCAACGGGACAGGGCGCGGTAGCCTACGAGCAGTACTTC. This translates into CASSTGQGAVAYEQYF.

The chain recombines TRBV27 with TRBJ1-2, with D unclear. In germline, CDR1 is MNHEY, CDR2 SMNVEV (reference sequence). This CDR3 has 17 residues. Trimming took 3 bases from V and 4 from J, leaving 21 bases between them. The DNA of the CDR3 is TGTGCCAGCAGTTTTCAGGTCCGCACCCGCGGCCTCTATGGCTACACCTTC. Residues: CASSFQVRTRGLYGYTF.

The rearrangement links TRBV5-1 to TRBJ2-4; 15 nucleotides match TRBD2. CDR3 size: 18 residues. The V segment lost 4 bases and the J segment 2 bases; nucleotides outside the gene matches: 7. Germline V gene data show CDR1 as SGHRS and CDR2 as YFSETQ. The CDR3 bases are TGCGCCAGCAGCACCGGACTAGCGGGAGGGGGGTCCAAAAACATTCAGTACTTC. This translates into CASSTGLAGGGSKNIQYF.

This chain links TRBV19 with TRBJ1-1, with D tentatively TRBD1 (5 bases). Germline V CDR1 and CDR2: LNHDA, SQIVND (reference sequence). This CDR3 has 13 amino acids. V was shortened by 5 bases and J by 5 bases, with 12 bases between the two germline ends. This chain's CDR3 is CASSLRQPTEAFF. CDR3 DNA sequence: TGTGCCAGTAGTCTCCGACAGCCAACTGAAGCTTTCTTT.

This clone was recorded once. This sequence joins TRBV11-2 and TRBJ2-1; 8 bases are shared with TRBD2. The CDR3 loop spans 15 amino acids. The germline CDR1 and CDR2 sequences are SGHAT and FQNNGV. V lost 5 bases to trimming and J lost 1 base; unmatched junction nucleotides: 4. CDR3 region: CASSHSGVSYNEQFF. CDR3 coding DNA: TGTGCCAGCAGCCATAGCGGGGTATCCTACAATGAGCAGTTCTTC.

This clone has only a few counts. V is TRBV7-9 and J is TRBJ1-1; 8 bases fit TRBD1. The germline V gene has CDR1 SEHNR and CDR2 FQNEAQ (reference sequence). There are 13 residues in the CDR3. J gave up 4 bases and V 5 bases, and 3 bases lay outside the gene matches. The CDR3 protein is CASSITGGTEAFF. The CDR3 coding sequence is TGTGCCAGCAGCATTACAGGGGGCACTGAAGCTTTCTTT.

This chain joins TRBV28 and TRBJ2-7; a weak D match, TRBD2 (5 bases). The CDR3 is 15 amino acids. V lost 7 bases to trimming and J lost 3 bases, with 19 bases between them. From germline, CDR1 is MDHEN and CDR2 SYDVKM. CDR3 coding DNA: TGTGCCAGCACCGCCCGGTCGCTACGGGGCTACGAGCAGTACTTC. Translating it yields CASTARSLRGYEQYF.

The chain is built from TRBV21-1 and TRBJ2-5; the listed D gene, TRBD1, was not tested against the DNA. The DNA end lines up better with TRBJ2-7; the J call may be wrong. TRBV21-1 is an annotated pseudogene. The CDR3 contains 16 residues. CDR3 sequence: CASSKGGHLFSYEQYF. The CDR3 DNA reads TGTGCCAGCAGCAAAGGGGGACACCTCTTCTCCTACGAGCAGTACTTC.

This clone was recorded many times. The V gene is TRBV6-6, the J gene TRBJ1-1; D remains unclear. Trimming shortened V by 8 bases and J by 1 base, and 11 bases separated the two germline ends. CDR3 length: 13 residues. CDR1 and CDR2 from the germline V gene are MNHNY and SVGAGI (reference sequence). Here the CDR3 reads CASFKGENTEAFF. Here the CDR3 DNA reads TGTGCCAGCTTTAAGGGTGAGAACACTGAAGCTTTCTTT.

The V call is TRBV7-9, the J call TRBJ2-1; 12 bases align to TRBD2. Trimming at V came to 2 bases and at J to 8 bases, leaving 7 bases not matched to a gene. The length of the CDR3 is 16 residues. Germline loops: CDR1 SEHNR, CDR2 FQNEAQ (reference sequence). The CDR3 DNA is TGTGCCAGCAGCTTATTTCGGACTAGCGGGGCCCATGAGCAGTTCTTC. It encodes CASSLFRTSGAHEQFF.

The CDR3 DNA reads TGTGCCAGCAGCGACCTTGGGATATGGTCAAGCTCTGGAAACACCATATATTTT. Amino acids: CASSDLGIWSSSGNTIYF. J is TRBJ1-3 and V is TRBV4-2; D not resolved. Trimming pared 5 bases from V and 0 bases from J, leaving 20 bases between. The germline gives CDR1 LGHNA, CDR2 YNFKEQ. This CDR3 contains 18 residues.

The V gene is TRBV10-3, the J gene TRBJ2-3, with D hard to call. The CDR3 loop spans 14 amino acids. With 6 bases removed from V and 0 bases from J, the gap between germline ends came to 10 bases. Germline V gene sequence: CDR1 ENHRY, CDR2 SYGVKD. The CDR3, as DNA: TGTGCCATCAGCCCCCCTGGGAGCACAGATACGCAGTATTTT. Protein: CAISPPGSTDTQYF.

The V call is TRBV2, the J call TRBJ1-3, with TRBD1 matching over 8 bases. The junction had 11 bases not matched to a gene; V was cut back by 10 bases and J by 0 bases. Germline assignment: CDR1 SNHLY and CDR2 FYNNEI. The CDR3 covers 16 residues. CDR3 sequence: CATFPGQAASGNTIYF. As DNA, the CDR3 is TGTGCCACTTTCCCGGGACAGGCCGCCTCTGGAAACACCATATATTTT. The entire variable domain, with the rest obtained from reference TRBV2 and TRBJ1-3, is as follows: EPEVTQTPSHQVTQMGQEVILRCVPISNHLYFYWYRQILGQKVEFLVSFYNNEISEKSEIFDDQFSVERPDGSNFTLKIRSTKLEDSAMYFCATFPGQAASGNTIYFGEGSWLTVV.

The J gene is TRBJ1-1, the V gene TRBV25-1, with a weak D call TRBD1 (5 bases). This CDR3 is 14 amino acids long. The V and J ends lost 6 bases and 6 bases respectively, with 17 bases between them. The germline gives CDR1 MGHDK, CDR2 SYGVNS. The CDR3 is CASRTRTLAAEAFF. The CDR3 DNA follows: TGTGCCAGCAGGACGCGGACATTAGCTGCTGAAGCTTTCTTT.

This clone was detected a few times. This CDR3 reads CASSLTRQGVAFF. The CDR3 DNA reads TGTGCCAGCAGCTTAACCCGGCAGGGAGTAGCTTTCTTT. The chain is built from TRBV5-4 and TRBJ1-1, with a possible D match to TRBD1 (5 bases). The germline gives CDR1 SGHNT, CDR2 YYREEE (reference sequence). The V end lost 2 bases, the J end lost 10 bases, and 15 bases lay between the germline ends. The CDR3 is made up of 13 amino acids.

J is TRBJ1-3 and V is TRBV9; D remains unclear. CDR1 is SGDLS and CDR2 is YYNGEE in the germline V gene. The CDR3 consists of 17 residues. V was clipped by 3 bases and J by 0 bases, with 16 bases between them. CDR3 loop: CASSAVPGLISGNTIYF. CDR3 coding DNA: TGTGCCAGCAGCGCGGTTCCTGGACTCATCTCTGGAAACACCATATATTTT.

This rearrangement joins TRBV2 to TRBJ1-2; no firm D call. CDR3 length: 16 residues. V was clipped by 6 bases and J by 4 bases, with 21 bases between them. Germline V gene sequence: CDR1 SNHLY, CDR2 FYNNEI. In DNA form, the CDR3 reads TGTGCCAGCAGCAGGACGCAGCCTAACCGAATCTATGGCTACACCTTC. Amino acid sequence: CASSRTQPNRIYGYTF.

CDR3 DNA sequence: TGTGCCAGCAGCTTGGATGTCTCGGGGAGGGGCGGTGAGACCCAGTACTTC. Protein sequence: CASSLDVSGRGGETQYF. The chain uses TRBV5-8 and TRBJ2-5; 7 bases align to TRBD2. Germline V gene data show CDR1 as SGHTS and CDR2 as YDEGEE. The junction had 13 bases not matched to a gene; V was cut back by 0 bases and J by 5 bases. CDR3 size: 17 residues. The entire variable domain, with the rest obtained from reference TRBV5-8 and TRBJ2-5, is as follows: EAGVTQSPTHLIKTRGQQATLRCSPISGHTSVYWYQQALGLGLQFLLWYDEGEERNRGNFPPRFSGRQFPNYSSELNVNALELEDSALYLCASSLDVSGRGGETQYFGPGTRLLVL.

With respect to this clone: A junction boundary mismatches the germline segment, possibly from a read error. The J gene is TRBJ2-1, the V gene TRBV27; D is unclear. The CDR3 totals 12 residues. CDR1 is MNHEY, CDR2 SMNVEV, per germline (reference sequence). CDR3 loop: CASSLSYSEQFF. In DNA form, the CDR3 reads TGTGCCAGCAGCCTATCTTACAGTGAGCAGTTCTTC.

This clone was counted only a few times. The genes are TRBV19 and TRBJ2-3, with 7 bases matching TRBD1. V dropped 4 bases and J dropped 4; count of bases not matched to a gene: 8. This CDR3 spans 15 amino acids. CDR1 LNHDA and CDR2 SQIVND come from the germline V gene (reference sequence). CDR3: CASSTTGRGADTQYF. CDR3 nucleotides: TGTGCCAGTAGTACGACAGGGCGAGGAGCAGATACGCAGTATTTT.

The chain employs TRBV10-3 and TRBJ2-5; the match to TRBD1 covers 10 bases. From germline, CDR1 is ENHRY and CDR2 SYGVKD. V lost 7 bases and J lost 5; bases outside the gene matches: 7. There are 14 residues in the CDR3. The CDR3 coding sequence is TGTGCCATCAATACCGGGACAGGGGAGGAGACCCAGTACTTC. Protein: CAINTGTGEETQYF.

The chain links TRBV19 to TRBJ2-5; 7 nucleotides match TRBD1. The V segment lost 0 bases and the J segment 9 bases; nucleotides outside the gene matches: 4. CDR1 and CDR2 (germline): LNHDA, SQIVND (reference sequence). This CDR3 has 13 residues. The CDR3 here is CASSIDRTGAQYF. Here the CDR3 DNA reads TGTGCCAGTAGTATAGATCGAACAGGGGCCCAGTACTTC. The variable domain in full, with the rest retrieved from reference TRBV19 and TRBJ2-5, is DGGITQSPKYLFRKEGQNVTLSCEQNLNHDAMYWYRQDPGQGLRLIYYSQIVNDFQKGDIAEGYSVSREKKESFPLTVTSAQKNPTAFYLCASSIDRTGAQYFGPGTRLLVL.

The genes are TRBV7-6 and TRBJ1-3; D perhaps matches TRBD1 (6 bases). From germline, CDR1 is SGHVS and CDR2 FNYEAQ. The CDR3 is made up of 14 amino acids. Deletions cut 5 bases from V and 0 bases from J, with 8 bases between. The CDR3: CASSGGGSGNTIYF. The CDR3 region has the DNA TGTGCCAGCAGCGGGGGCGGCTCTGGAAACACCATATATTTT.

This chain joins TRBV5-1 and TRBJ2-2; TRBD2 matches at 10 bases. CDR3 length equals 15 residues. The trim removed 7 bases at V and 3 bases at J, leaving 6 bases unmatched. In germline, CDR1 is SGHRS, CDR2 YFSETQ. CDR3 sequence: CASRPSGGYTGELFF. The CDR3 DNA reads as TGCGCCAGCCGACCTAGCGGGGGTTACACCGGGGAGCTGTTTTTT. The variable domain in full, with the rest retrieved from reference TRBV5-1 and TRBJ2-2, is KAGVTQTPRYLIKTRGQQVTLSCSPISGHRSVSWYQQTPGQGLQFLFEYFSETQRNKGNFPGRFSGRQFSNSRSEMNVSTLELGDSALYLCASRPSGGYTGELFFGEGSRLTVL.